This record looks at one T cell receptor beta chain sequence and its context. This sample was included in a study of blood T cell repertoires in COVID-19. This CDR3 is built from 15 residues. CDR1 SGDLS and CDR2 YYNGEE come from the germline V gene. The V gene end was trimmed by 3 bases and the J gene end by 14 bases; junction bases not matched to a gene: 12. The authors' processing: Reference gene primers were amplified, and this amplification served to estimate nucleated cell counts. This table comes from immunoSEQ multiplex PCR, and its TCRdb copy is limited to in-frame clones, with some not included. That table is the source of V, J and clone size, and D and trimming were worked out from the DNA. The table lists fewer than 250,000 clones, around four fifths of them singletons.

The chain joins TRBV9 to TRBJ1-6; 9 positions agree with TRBD1. The clonotype was recovered from a woman aged 55-75 years with active or convalescent COVID-19. The sequencing sample was made of peripheral blood. The CDR3 loop reads CASSGSRDREYALHF. The DNA of the CDR3 is TGTGCCAGCAGCGGAAGCCGGGACAGGGAGTACGCCCTCCACTTT.